One T cell receptor (beta chain) is described in this entry. Its antigen is not identified. In making TCR cDNA, 5'RACE template switching added a universal primer site and UMIs to it. TCRdb re-derived calls from the 5' RACE reads in MiXCR, one entry per CDR3 protein. The sample holds 500,000 to 550,000 distinct CDR3 sequences, 20% to 25% seen once. The sample belongs to a study of T cells after yellow fever vaccination. Findings of the study overall: The study found a weaker secondary response that peaked faster, day 5 versus 15. Primary-vaccination clones mostly resurfaced post-booster (about 95% CD4, roughly 90% CD8).

The specimen comprised PBMCs, sampled roughly 20 days after the first yellow fever vaccination. The clonotype originates from a man between 18 and 29 years old who received the YFV17D yellow fever vaccine.

The chain's CDR3 is CASSYSLGGYGYTF. CDR3 DNA sequence: TGTGCCAGCAGTTACTCTCTGGGGGGCTATGGCTACACCTTC. The rearrangement uses TRBV6-5 and TRBJ1-2; the D gene is possibly TRBD1 (5 bases). The CDR3 spans 14 residues. The ends were cut back, 0 bases at V and 4 bases at J, with 9 bases in the middle. Germline loops: CDR1 MNHEY, CDR2 SVGAGI.